The source of this T cell receptor (beta chain) is a study of T cell repertoires in cytomegalovirus infection (dated by TCRdb to between 2017 and 2020). Describing the broader study: Alongside well-studied HLA-B-restricted epitopes, the peptide stimulations were aimed at recently identified HLA-C-restricted CMV epitopes, whose presentation resists viral immunomodulation. Donor HLA type was relevant to the analysis, as public TCR beta signatures indicated carriage of CMV infection together with the matching HLA type.

The sample's treatment or condition label, decoded: in vitro stimulation with specific CMV peptide epitopes to enrich CMV-specific T cells. TCRdb shows the sequencer as Illumina HiSeq 1500. Through fastp at Q25 and MiXCR, TCRdb rebuilt clones from the public reads, retaining in-frame beta chains. Each CDR3 protein appears once, grouped with its most common genes and DNA. This sample comprises fewer than 950,000 distinct CDR3 sequences, approximately 32% of them detected only once. The ten largest clones add up to 9.5% to 15% of the sample. The paper's findings and limits, for the study overall: In both this cohort and an independent roughly 350-donor cohort, the cumulative frequency of public TCR beta family members distinguished carriers of CMV infection plus the relevant HLA type. The ex vivo response was dominated by HLA-C-restricted CMV-specific TCR beta clonotypes, which also provided the single most frequent clonotype in two of eight donors.

In its sample, this clonotype was seen a few times. The antigen this receptor binds is unknown. Base qualities are not at hand, and no much larger clone is one base apart. The receptor's source is a human donor in good health (CMV status not recorded). Some clones in this sample may be carry-over from other donors' samples. The sequencing used cultured CD8+ T cells from PBMCs, collected from culture after CMV antigen stimulation.

DNA sequence: TGTGCCAGCAGCTTCCGGGAAGCGGGGGGGCCGAATGAGCAGTTCTTC. The translation is CASSFREAGGPNEQFF. The rearranged chain carries TRBV7-9 and TRBJ2-1; 10 central nucleotides agree with TRBD2. Spanning cysteine to phenylalanine, the CDR3 consists of 16 amino acids. Only the CDR3 region is kept as DNA, spanning 48 bases read in frame from base 1. CDR1 and CDR2 were assigned from the germline V gene (reference sequence) as SEHNR and FQNEAQ. V is cut back by 3 bases and J by 7 bases, with 9 bases in the junction unmatched. The reference TRBV7-9 and TRBJ2-1 proteins fill in what lies around the CDR3, so the full variable domain reads DTGVSQNPRHKITKRGQNVTFRCDPISEHNRLYWYRQTLGQGPEFLTYFQNEAQLEKSRLLSDRFSAERPKGSFSTLEIQRTEQGDSAMYLCASSFREAGGPNEQFFGPGTRLTVL.